These 7 T cell receptor beta chains originate from one sample sequenced in a study of blood T cell repertoires in COVID-19. Libraries were prepared by immunoSEQ multiplex PCR; TCRdb keeps only in-frame clonotypes and omits some of them. Here the sample spans under 150,000 clones, about four fifths being singletons. The material sequenced was peripheral blood. All receptors derive from a human donor with acute or convalescent COVID-19. The donor label of this sample is uncertain.

This clone was seen a few times. V gene TRBV5-4 combines with J gene TRBJ2-3; TRBD2 matches at 8 bases. J lost 3 bases, V lost 0 bases, and 6 bases had no gene match. CDR1 and CDR2 (germline): SGHNT, YYREEE (reference sequence). The CDR3 has 16 amino acids. This CDR3 is CASSLEGGGRTDTQYF. The DNA of the CDR3 is TGTGCCAGCAGCTTGGAGGGCGGGGGGAGGACAGATACGCAGTATTTT.

The rearrangement links TRBV24-1 to TRBJ2-2, with TRBD1 identical over 8 bases. In germline, CDR1 is KGHDR, CDR2 SFDVKD. This CDR3 has 14 amino acids. V lost 7 bases, J lost 1 base, and 1 base stayed unmatched. The CDR3 protein is CATSGTGNTGELFF. For the CDR3, the DNA is TGTGCCACCAGCGGGACAGGGAACACCGGGGAGCTGTTTTTT.

This clone was observed once. V usage is TRBV7-9 and J usage is TRBJ1-1; D perhaps matches TRBD1 (5 bases). This CDR3 has 14 residues. Trimming took off 5 bases at V and 4 bases at J, with 14 bases between the two ends. Per germline, CDR1 SEHNR and CDR2 FQNEAQ (reference sequence). CDR3 in DNA: TGTGCCAGCAGCCAATCCCCGGGGGGCACTGAAGCTTTCTTT. Residues: CASSQSPGGTEAFF.

The chain combines TRBV27 with TRBJ2-7; a possible D gene is TRBD1 (5 bases). CDR3 size: 13 residues. The germline V gene encodes CDR1 MNHEY and CDR2 SMNVEV (reference sequence). Trimming stripped 5 bases from V and 3 bases from J, with 11 bases between. CDR3 DNA: TGTGCCAGCAGTCCCAGGGCCCTCTACGAGCAGTACTTC. This codes for CASSPRALYEQYF.

V is TRBV10-1 and J is TRBJ2-3; D is possibly TRBD1 (6 bases). Trimming pared 4 bases from V and 1 base from J, leaving 9 bases between. The CDR3 sequence is 14 residues long. Germline V gene lookup returns CDR1 WNHNN and CDR2 SYGVQD (reference sequence). The CDR3 sequence: CASSVAGGTDTQYF. The CDR3 DNA sequence: TGCGCCAGCAGTGTGGCAGGGGGCACAGATACGCAGTATTTT.

The chain couples TRBV3-1 (or the pseudogene TRBV3-2) to TRBJ1-5, with D hard to call. The V gene lost 4 bases and the J gene lost 7 bases, with 11 bases spanning the gap. CDR1 and CDR2 from the germline V gene are LGHDT and YNNKEL (reference sequence). This CDR3 is 13 amino acids long. CDR3 sequence (DNA): TGTGCCAGCAGCCCCTATGCGGGCCAGCCCCAGCATTTT. Its translation is CASSPYAGQPQHF.

This chain joins TRBV6-2 or TRBV6-3 and TRBJ1-1; D remains ambiguous. The length of the CDR3 is 14 residues. The V end lost 0 bases, the J end lost 3 bases, and 8 bases lay between the germline ends. Germline assignment: CDR1 MNHEY and CDR2 SVGEGT. The CDR3 here is CASSYSGEYTEAFF. CDR3 in DNA: TGTGCCAGCAGTTACTCAGGAGAGTACACTGAAGCTTTCTTT.